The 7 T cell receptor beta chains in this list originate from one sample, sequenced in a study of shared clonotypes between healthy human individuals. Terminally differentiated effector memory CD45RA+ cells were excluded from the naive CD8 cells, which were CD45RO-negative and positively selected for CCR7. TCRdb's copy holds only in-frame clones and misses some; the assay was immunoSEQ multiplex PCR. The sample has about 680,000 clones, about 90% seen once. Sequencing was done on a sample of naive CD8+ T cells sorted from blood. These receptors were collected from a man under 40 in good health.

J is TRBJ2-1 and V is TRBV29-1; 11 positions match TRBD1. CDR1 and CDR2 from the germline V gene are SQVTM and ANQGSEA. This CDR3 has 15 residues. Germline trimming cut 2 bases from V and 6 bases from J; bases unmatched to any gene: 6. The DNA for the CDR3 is TGCAGCGTTGAAAAGGGGACAGGGGGAATCAATGAGCAGTTCTTC. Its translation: CSVEKGTGGINEQFF.

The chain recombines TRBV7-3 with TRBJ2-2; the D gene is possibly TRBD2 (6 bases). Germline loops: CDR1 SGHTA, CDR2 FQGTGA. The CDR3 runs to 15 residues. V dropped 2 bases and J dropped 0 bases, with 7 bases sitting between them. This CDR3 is CASSLWGANTGELFF. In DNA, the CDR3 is TGTGCCAGCAGCTTATGGGGGGCGAACACCGGGGAGCTGTTTTTT.

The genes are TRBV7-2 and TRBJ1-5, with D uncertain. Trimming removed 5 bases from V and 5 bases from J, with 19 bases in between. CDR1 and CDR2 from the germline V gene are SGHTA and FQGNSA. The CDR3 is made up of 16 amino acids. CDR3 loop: CASSPDGRRDYQPQHF. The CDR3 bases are TGTGCCAGCAGCCCCGACGGTAGAAGGGATTATCAGCCCCAGCATTTT.

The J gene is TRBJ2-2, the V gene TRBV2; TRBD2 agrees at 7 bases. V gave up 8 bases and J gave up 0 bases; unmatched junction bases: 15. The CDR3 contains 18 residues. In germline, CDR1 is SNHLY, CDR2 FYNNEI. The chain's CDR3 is CASSSPVASGTNTGELFF. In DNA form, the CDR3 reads TGTGCCAGCTCCTCCCCGGTCGCTAGCGGAACGAACACCGGGGAGCTGTTTTTT.

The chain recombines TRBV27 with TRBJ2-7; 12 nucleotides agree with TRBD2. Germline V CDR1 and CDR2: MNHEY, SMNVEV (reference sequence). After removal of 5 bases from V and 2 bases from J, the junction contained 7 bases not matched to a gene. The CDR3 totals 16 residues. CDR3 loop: CASSKPTSGRTYEQYF. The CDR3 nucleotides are TGTGCCAGCAGTAAACCGACTAGCGGGAGAACCTACGAGCAGTACTTC.

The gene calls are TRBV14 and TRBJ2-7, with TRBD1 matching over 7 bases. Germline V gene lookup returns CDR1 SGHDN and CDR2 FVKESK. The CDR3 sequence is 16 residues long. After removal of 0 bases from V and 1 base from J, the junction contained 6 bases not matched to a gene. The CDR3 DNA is TGTGCCAGCAGCCAAGAGAGACAGGGAACGTCCTACGAGCAGTACTTC. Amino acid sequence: CASSQERQGTSYEQYF.

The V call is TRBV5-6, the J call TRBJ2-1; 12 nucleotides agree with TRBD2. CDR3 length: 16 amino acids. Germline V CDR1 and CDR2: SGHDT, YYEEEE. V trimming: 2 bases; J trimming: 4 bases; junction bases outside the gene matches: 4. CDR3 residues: CASSFPSGREYNEQFF. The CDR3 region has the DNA TGTGCCAGCAGCTTCCCTAGCGGGAGGGAATACAATGAGCAGTTCTTC.